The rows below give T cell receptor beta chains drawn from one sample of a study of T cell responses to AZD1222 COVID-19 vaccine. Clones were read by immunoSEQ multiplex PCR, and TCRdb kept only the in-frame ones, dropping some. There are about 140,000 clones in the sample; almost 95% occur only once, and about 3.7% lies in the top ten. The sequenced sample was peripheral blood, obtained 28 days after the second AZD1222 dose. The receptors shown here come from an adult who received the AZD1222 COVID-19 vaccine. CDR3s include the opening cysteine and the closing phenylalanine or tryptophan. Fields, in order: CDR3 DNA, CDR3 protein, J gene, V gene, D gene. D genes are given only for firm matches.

CDR3 DNA: TGTGCCAGTAGTCCCGGGACAGAGAATTCACCCCTCCACTTT; CDR3 protein: CASSPGTENSPLHF; J gene: TRBJ1-6; V gene: TRBV19; D gene: TRBD1
CDR3 DNA: TGTGCCAGCAGCTTAGGAGCAGGCGGAGGCTACACCTTC; CDR3 protein: CASSLGAGGGYTF; J gene: TRBJ1-2; V gene: TRBV7-6; D gene: .
CDR3 DNA: TGTGCCAGCAGCCATAGGGACAGCAACACAGATACGCAGTATTTT; CDR3 protein: CASSHRDSNTDTQYF; J gene: TRBJ2-3; V gene: TRBV5-6; D gene: TRBD1
CDR3 DNA: TGCGCCAGCAGCCAAGGTTTTAGCGGGATCTTGCCACTCTACGAGCAGTACTTC; CDR3 protein: CASSQGFSGILPLYEQYF; J gene: TRBJ2-7; V gene: TRBV4-1; D gene: TRBD2
CDR3 DNA: TGTGCCAGCAGCTTAGGGCCGGGAGGCCTCCAGTCCAATGAGCAGTTCTTC; CDR3 protein: CASSLGPGGLQSNEQFF; J gene: TRBJ2-1; V gene: TRBV7-3; D gene: TRBD2
CDR3 DNA: TGTGCCAGCAGCGCCGCGACGGTAGGGGAGAGAACTGAAGCTTTCTTT; CDR3 protein: CASSAATVGERTEAFF; J gene: TRBJ1-1; V gene: TRBV2; D gene: .
CDR3 DNA: TGTGCCAGCAGCTTAGGTTACAGCACCGGGGAGCTGTTTTTT; CDR3 protein: CASSLGYSTGELFF; J gene: TRBJ2-2; V gene: TRBV7-2; D gene: .
CDR3 DNA: TGTGCCAGCAGCCAAGCCTATAGCAATCAGCCCCAGCATTTT; CDR3 protein: CASSQAYSNQPQHF; J gene: TRBJ1-5; V gene: TRBV3-1/TRBV3-2; D gene: .
CDR3 DNA: TGCGCCAGCAGTCAGGCTAGCGGAGACTACGAGCAGTACTTC; CDR3 protein: CASSQASGDYEQYF; J gene: TRBJ2-7; V gene: TRBV5-1; D gene: TRBD2
CDR3 DNA: TGTGCCAGCAGCTTAGTTGGGACTAGCGGGGTCCATGAGCAGTTCTTC; CDR3 protein: CASSLVGTSGVHEQFF; J gene: TRBJ2-1; V gene: TRBV11-1; D gene: TRBD2
CDR3 DNA: TGTGCCAGCAGCTTAGGGCAGAATGAAAAACTGTTTTTT; CDR3 protein: CASSLGQNEKLFF; J gene: TRBJ1-4; V gene: TRBV11-2; D gene: .
CDR3 DNA: TGTGCCAGCAGTCGACTGGGACAGGCGTTTGAAAAACTGTTTTTT; CDR3 protein: CASSRLGQAFEKLFF; J gene: TRBJ1-4; V gene: TRBV7-2; D gene: TRBD1
CDR3 DNA: TGCGCCAGCAGCTTGAATCATGGGGGTCCCGATACGCAGTATTTT; CDR3 protein: CASSLNHGGPDTQYF; J gene: TRBJ2-3; V gene: TRBV5-1; D gene: .
CDR3 DNA: TGTGCCAGCAGCGGAGACATTGACACTGAAGCTTTCTTT; CDR3 protein: CASSGDIDTEAFF; J gene: TRBJ1-1; V gene: TRBV5-4; D gene: .
CDR3 DNA: TGTGCCAGCAGCCTCAGCGGGAAGAACAATGAGCAGTTCTTC; CDR3 protein: CASSLSGKNNEQFF; J gene: TRBJ2-1; V gene: TRBV7-3; D gene: TRBD2
CDR3 DNA: TGTGCCAGCAGTTCGGGACCTGGCTATGGCTACACCTTC; CDR3 protein: CASSSGPGYGYTF; J gene: TRBJ1-2; V gene: TRBV12-3/TRBV12-4; D gene: .
CDR3 DNA: TGTGCCACCAGCAGAGATCGCCGGACAGGGGGCTCCTACGAGCAGTACTTC; CDR3 protein: CATSRDRRTGGSYEQYF; J gene: TRBJ2-7; V gene: TRBV15; D gene: TRBD1
CDR3 DNA: TGCGCCAGCAGTGATGATATACAGGGCAACTCTGGAAACACCATATATTTT; CDR3 protein: CASSDDIQGNSGNTIYF; J gene: TRBJ1-3; V gene: TRBV10-1; D gene: .
CDR3 DNA: TGTGCCAGCAGCTTGGACGGGACCGGGACAGGTGATGAAAAACTGTTTTTT; CDR3 protein: CASSLDGTGTGDEKLFF; J gene: TRBJ1-4; V gene: TRBV5-5; D gene: TRBD1
CDR3 DNA: TGTGCCAGCAGCCCCACCGGAAAGCCCTATGGCTACACCTTC; CDR3 protein: CASSPTGKPYGYTF; J gene: TRBJ1-2; V gene: TRBV9; D gene: .
CDR3 DNA: TGTGCCAGCAGCGTAGGGGGGGCGCGGGCTGGAAACACCATATATTTT; CDR3 protein: CASSVGGARAGNTIYF; J gene: TRBJ1-3; V gene: TRBV9; D gene: .
CDR3 DNA: TGTGCCTGGAGAGAAGGAGAGGCCCTCCACAATGAGCAGTTCTTC; CDR3 protein: CAWREGEALHNEQFF; J gene: TRBJ2-1; V gene: TRBV30; D gene: .